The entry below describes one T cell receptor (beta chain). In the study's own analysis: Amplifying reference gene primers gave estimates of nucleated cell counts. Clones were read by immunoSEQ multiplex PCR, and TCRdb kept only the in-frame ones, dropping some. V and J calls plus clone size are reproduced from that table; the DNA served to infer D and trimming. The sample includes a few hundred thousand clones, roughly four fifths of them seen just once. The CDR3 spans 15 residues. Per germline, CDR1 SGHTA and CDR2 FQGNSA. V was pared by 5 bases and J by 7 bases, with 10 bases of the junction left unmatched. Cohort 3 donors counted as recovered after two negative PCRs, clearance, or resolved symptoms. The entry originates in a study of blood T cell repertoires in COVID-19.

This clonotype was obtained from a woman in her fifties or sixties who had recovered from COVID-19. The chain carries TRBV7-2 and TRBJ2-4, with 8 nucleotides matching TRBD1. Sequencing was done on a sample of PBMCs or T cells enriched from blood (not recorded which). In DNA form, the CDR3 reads TGTGCCAGCAGCCGCACCGGACAGGGTTTGAACATTCAGTACTTC. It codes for CASSRTGQGLNIQYF.